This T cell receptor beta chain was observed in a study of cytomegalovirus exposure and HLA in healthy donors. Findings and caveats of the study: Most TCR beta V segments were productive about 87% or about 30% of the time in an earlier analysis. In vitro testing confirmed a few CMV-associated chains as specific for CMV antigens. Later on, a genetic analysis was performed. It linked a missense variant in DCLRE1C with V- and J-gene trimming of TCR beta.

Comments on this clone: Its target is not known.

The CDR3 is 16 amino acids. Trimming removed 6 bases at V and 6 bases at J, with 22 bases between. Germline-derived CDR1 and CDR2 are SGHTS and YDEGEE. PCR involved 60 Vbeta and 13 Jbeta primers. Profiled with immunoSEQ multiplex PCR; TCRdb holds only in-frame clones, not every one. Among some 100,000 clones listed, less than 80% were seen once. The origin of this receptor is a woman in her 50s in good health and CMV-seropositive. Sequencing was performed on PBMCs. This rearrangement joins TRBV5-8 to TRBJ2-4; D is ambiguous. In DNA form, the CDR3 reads TGTGCCAGCACCCGAGGTGGATCCGGCCCCCTAAACATTCAGTACTTC. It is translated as CASTRGGSGPLNIQYF. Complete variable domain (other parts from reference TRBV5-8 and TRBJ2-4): EAGVTQSPTHLIKTRGQQATLRCSPISGHTSVYWYQQALGLGLQFLLWYDEGEERNRGNFPPRFSGRQFPNYSSELNVNALELEDSALYLCASTRGGSGPLNIQYFGAGTRLSVL.